This record concerns one T cell receptor (beta chain) sequence. Here immunoSEQ multiplex PCR was the method, and the copy in TCRdb shows in-frame clones only, minus some. The repertoire has over 65,000 clones, more than 85% of them found once; the top ten carry roughly 1.9%. The data were taken from a study of T cell changes during pregnancy in multiple sclerosis. The germline V gene encodes CDR1 ENHRY and CDR2 SYGVKD. This CDR3 comprises 13 residues. V lost 6 bases and J 4 bases, leaving 13 bases between the germline ends. V gene TRBV10-3 combines with J gene TRBJ2-7; D possibly corresponds to TRBD1 (6 bases). The source of this sequence is a female donor in good health, enrolled as a control in a pregnancy study. Sample: peripheral blood, taken in the first trimester of pregnancy. The CDR3 nucleotides read TGTGCCATCAGCGAACAGGGAATGTACGAGCAGTACTTC. Protein product: CAISEQGMYEQYF.